Presented here are 11 T cell receptor beta chains from one specimen sequenced in a study of blood T cell repertoires in COVID-19. Profiled with immunoSEQ multiplex PCR; TCRdb holds only in-frame clones, not every one. Of 83,000 or so clones listed, more than 75% were seen once; the top ten hold under 8.5%. The sample consisted of peripheral blood. The receptors were sampled from a man older than 75 with active or convalescent COVID-19.

This chain connects TRBV2 to TRBJ2-2; TRBD2 aligns across 7 bases. CDR1 and CDR2 from the germline V gene are SNHLY and FYNNEI. CDR3 length: 13 amino acids. V shed 4 bases, J shed 7 bases, and the junction held 3 bases outside the gene matches. CDR3 residues: CASSGLAGGELFF. CDR3 nucleotide sequence: TGTGCCAGCAGTGGATTAGCGGGCGGGGAGCTGTTTTTT. Full variable domain (remainder filled in from reference TRBV2 and TRBJ2-2): EPEVTQTPSHQVTQMGQEVILRCVPISNHLYFYWYRQILGQKVEFLVSFYNNEISEKSEIFDDQFSVERPDGSNFTLKIRSTKLEDSAMYFCASSGLAGGELFFGEGSRLTVL.

V and J are TRBV27 and TRBJ2-3; TRBD1 matches at 7 bases. Germline V gene sequence: CDR1 MNHEY, CDR2 SMNVEV (reference sequence). The CDR3 spans 16 residues. The V gene end was trimmed by 0 bases and the J gene end by 2 bases; junction bases not matched to a gene: 5. The CDR3 DNA reads TGTGCCAGCAGTTTATCAGGGGGCGATCACACAGATACGCAGTATTTT. Residues: CASSLSGGDHTDTQYF.

The rearrangement joins TRBV6-6 to TRBJ1-5; TRBD1 agrees at 7 bases. Looked up from germline, CDR1 is MNHNY and CDR2 is SVGAGI (reference sequence). This CDR3 is built from 14 residues. V lost 4 bases to trimming and J lost 5 bases; unmatched junction nucleotides: 5. This chain's CDR3 is CASSFDREDQPQHF. The CDR3 DNA reads TGTGCCAGCAGTTTCGACAGGGAGGATCAGCCCCAGCATTTT.

This clone occurred a few times. The rearrangement joins TRBV7-2 to TRBJ2-7; 10 bases line up with TRBD2. Per the germline V gene, CDR1 is SGHTA and CDR2 is FQGNSA. The CDR3 runs 15 residues. V shed 2 bases and J 2 bases; nucleotides not matched to a gene: 3. The CDR3 DNA reads as TGTGCCAGCAGCTTAAGAACTAGCGGGGCCTACGAGCAGTACGTC. Translating gives CASSLRTSGAYEQYV.

The gene calls are TRBV28 and TRBJ2-7; 8 bases align to TRBD1. V lost 5 bases, J lost 5 bases, and 8 bases stayed unmatched. The CDR3 is 14 residues long. Germline V gene lookup returns CDR1 MDHEN and CDR2 SYDVKM. This chain's CDR3 is CASSRTGSQNEQYV. The CDR3 DNA sequence: TGTGCCAGCAGTCGGACAGGGTCCCAAAACGAGCAGTACGTC.

The chain is built from TRBV5-1 and TRBJ2-5, with a tentative D call TRBD2 (6 bases). V gave up 0 bases and J gave up 2 bases, with 23 bases separating them. CDR3 length: 19 amino acids. Looked up from germline, CDR1 is SGHRS and CDR2 is YFSETQ. CDR3 loop: CASSLVLGAGPNPQETQYF. As DNA, the CDR3 is TGCGCCAGCAGCTTGGTTCTGGGAGCGGGTCCAAATCCTCAAGAGACCCAGTACTTC.

The V gene is TRBV24-1, the J gene TRBJ2-1, with 8 bases lining up with TRBD2. The J segment lost 4 bases and the V segment lost 6 bases, leaving 10 bases of the junction unmatched. The germline V gene has CDR1 KGHDR and CDR2 SFDVKD. The CDR3 is 16 residues long. The CDR3 sequence: CATSLPGGTSYNEQFF. The CDR3 region has the DNA TGTGCCACCAGTTTGCCGGGGGGGACATCTTACAATGAGCAGTTCTTC.

Regarding this clone: The sample contains more than one DNA sequence encoding this CDR3. V usage is TRBV19 and J usage is TRBJ1-1, with 8 bases that match TRBD1. The CDR3 has 15 amino acids. Germline V gene sequence: CDR1 LNHDA, CDR2 SQIVND (reference sequence). V shed 4 bases and J 5 bases; nucleotides not matched to a gene: 9. This chain's CDR3 is CASSTRTGGGTEAFF. Written as DNA, the CDR3 is TGTGCCAGTAGTACTCGAACAGGGGGAGGGACTGAAGCTTTCTTT. Combining the CDR3 with reference TRBV19 and TRBJ1-1 gives the whole variable domain DGGITQSPKYLFRKEGQNVTLSCEQNLNHDAMYWYRQDPGQGLRLIYYSQIVNDFQKGDIAEGYSVSREKKESFPLTVTSAQKNPTAFYLCASSTRTGGGTEAFFGQGTRLTVV.

The rearrangement joins TRBV10-1 to TRBJ1-5; 9 nucleotides line up with TRBD1. Germline CDR1 WNHNN, CDR2 SYGVQD (reference sequence). CDR3 length: 14 residues. The J segment lost 6 bases and the V segment lost 6 bases, leaving 6 bases of the junction unmatched. CDR3 sequence reads: CASSGDREGQPQHF. As DNA, the CDR3 is TGCGCCAGCAGCGGGGACAGGGAAGGTCAGCCCCAGCATTTT.

The rearrangement uses TRBV9 and TRBJ1-5; 7 nucleotides agree with TRBD1. The V gene's germline CDR1 is SGDLS and CDR2 YYNGEE. The CDR3 runs 14 residues. With 5 bases clipped from V and 9 bases from J, the junction kept 11 bases outside the gene matches. Here the CDR3 DNA reads TGTGCCAGCAGAACCGGGACAGCAATAGGGCCCCAGCATTTT. Protein product: CASRTGTAIGPQHF.

Here the CDR3 reads CASSYNSYYTF. Here the CDR3 DNA reads TGTGCCAGCAGTTATAACAGCTACTACACCTTC. The chain couples TRBV6-5 to TRBJ1-2; D gene unclear. Trimming cost V 3 bases and J 10 bases, with 9 bases left between them. The germline gives CDR1 MNHEY, CDR2 SVGAGI. CDR3 length equals 11 residues.